This T cell receptor beta chain stems from a study of blood T cell repertoires in COVID-19. Study context: The United States, Italy and Spain were the sources of the acute and convalescent COVID-19 samples. The analysed material was cDNA or gDNA that came from T cells, B-cell-depleted T cells, or PBMCs.

Original processing notes: Amplified reference gene primers provided the basis for estimating nucleated cell counts. Profiled with immunoSEQ multiplex PCR; TCRdb holds only in-frame clones, not every one. D and trimming come from the DNA, and the V and J calls and clone size come from that table. The table has about 59,000 clones, roughly 80% seen once. The sequence was collected from a man at least 80 years old with acute or convalescent COVID-19. The specimen sequenced was peripheral blood.

CDR3 in DNA: TGTGCCAGCTCACCACCGGGCCGGCAGGGGGAGACCCAGTACTTC. Translated: CASSPPGRQGETQYF. The rearrangement uses TRBV18 and TRBJ2-5, with a tentative D call TRBD1 (6 bases). The V gene's germline CDR1 is KGHSH and CDR2 LQKENI. The CDR3 length is 15 residues. The V end was cut by 0 bases, the J end by 5 bases, with 13 bases between. The whole variable domain, filled in from reference TRBV18 and TRBJ2-5, reads NAGVMQNPRHLVRRRGQEARLRCSPMKGHSHVYWYRQLPEEGLKFMVYLQKENIIDESGMPKERFSAEFPKEGPSILRIQQVVRGDSAAYFCASSPPGRQGETQYFGPGTRLLVL.